This T cell receptor (beta chain) stems from a study of response to subunit inactivated influenza vaccine. Study conclusions and caveats: Few new T cells, the authors suggested, are recruited by each seasonal influenza vaccination.

This clonotype was counted a few times. Its cognate antigen is unknown. TCRdb re-analysed the RT-PCR reads in MiXCR, keeping a single row per CDR3 protein. The repertoire has around 200,000 distinct CDR3 sequences, approximately 8.7% of them found once; the top ten carry 11%. The V end was cut by 5 bases, the J end by 1 base, with 15 bases between. From germline, CDR1 is LNHDA and CDR2 SQIVND (reference sequence). The CDR3 extends over 17 amino acids. The receptor comes from a man aged 45 to 65 who received an inactivated influenza vaccine. Sample: non-naive T cells sorted from PBMCs, taken on the day of vaccination. V usage is TRBV19 and J usage is TRBJ2-6, with no clear D. The CDR3 DNA reads as TGTGCCAGTAGTGCTCGAACTATATCTTCTGGGGCCAACGTCCTGACTTTC. Translated, it gives CASSARTISSGANVLTF.